The rows below give T cell receptor beta chains drawn from one sample of a study of blood T cell repertoires in COVID-19. Generated by immunoSEQ multiplex PCR, the TCRdb table keeps only in-frame clones and is missing some. Of fewer than 300,000 clones in the sample, about 89% are singletons; the top ten hold 2.3%. The specimen was peripheral blood. The receptors derive from a woman in her fifties or sixties with acute or convalescent COVID-19. Each CDR3 is given without its conserved first and last residue. A D gene is named only where the DNA matches it firmly.

V gene: TRBV5-6
J gene: TRBJ2-2
D gene: .
CDR3 protein: ASSLVGRRDTGELF

V gene: TRBV27
J gene: TRBJ1-2
D gene: .
CDR3 protein: ASTQFEGGSYT

V gene: TRBV5-1
J gene: TRBJ1-1
D gene: TRBD1
CDR3 protein: ASSLRDREREWGLNTEAF

V gene: TRBV6-6
J gene: TRBJ1-1
D gene: .
CDR3 protein: ASRVQGGSTEAF

V gene: TRBV5-3
J gene: TRBJ1-5
D gene: .
CDR3 protein: ARSSDKNSNQPQH

V gene: TRBV4-1
J gene: TRBJ2-1
D gene: TRBD1
CDR3 protein: ASSLDRAIYNEQF

V gene: TRBV10-3
J gene: TRBJ1-3
D gene: .
CDR3 protein: ATSSSLSLNTIY

V gene: TRBV27
J gene: TRBJ2-1
D gene: .
CDR3 protein: ASSPRLVPYEQF

V gene: TRBV4-2
J gene: TRBJ2-1
D gene: TRBD2
CDR3 protein: ASSQGTSEYNEQF

V gene: TRBV7-9
J gene: TRBJ2-7
D gene: TRBD2
CDR3 protein: ASSPISGSLQREQY